These T cell receptor beta chains were read from a single sample in a study of blood T cell repertoires in COVID-19. Assay: immunoSEQ multiplex PCR; the TCRdb copy retains only in-frame clones and omits some. The data contain about 340,000 clones, around 86% of them singletons. Sequencing was done on a sample of PBMCs or T cells enriched from blood (not recorded which). The receptors here all came from a woman aged 40 to 50 with acute COVID-19. Each CDR3 is given with its conserved first and last residue. D genes are given only for firm matches. Rows may omit the clone size; those that give it use once, few, many or a size class.

CASSFTGVDQPQHF TGTGCCAGCAGTTTCACAGGGGTCGATCAGCCCCAGCATTTT - TRBJ1-5 TRBD1 TRBV27
CASSLASGGQETQYF TGTGCCAGCAGCTTAGCGTCGGGAGGGCAAGAGACCCAGTACTTC - TRBJ2-5 TRBD2 TRBV11-2
CASSLDRGNEKLFF TGTGCCAGCAGCTTAGACAGGGGGAATGAAAAACTGTTTTTT - TRBJ1-4 TRBD1 TRBV7-9
CASRYRDEQYF TGTGCCAGCAGATACAGGGACGAGCAGTACTTC few TRBJ2-7 - TRBV7-8
CASSPGQGEEGKLFF TGTGCCAGCAGCCCAGGACAGGGGGAGGAGGGAAAACTGTTTTTT - TRBJ1-4 TRBD1 TRBV3-1/TRBV3-2
CASRHYRGELSYEQYF TGTGCCAGCAGGCACTACAGGGGGGAACTATCCTACGAGCAGTACTTC - TRBJ2-7 TRBD1 TRBV28
CASSVLSSEAFF TGTGCCAGCAGTGTTTTGTCTTCTGAAGCTTTCTTT - TRBJ1-1 - TRBV2
CASTGGNTEAFF TGTGCCAGTACGGGGGGGAACACTGAAGCTTTCTTT - TRBJ1-1 - TRBV19
CASRVGQGETQYF TGCGCCAGCAGAGTGGGACAGGGGGAGACCCAGTACTTC few TRBJ2-5 TRBD1 TRBV5-1
CASSIGLAETQYF TGTGCCAGTAGTATAGGACTAGCTGAGACCCAGTACTTC - TRBJ2-5 TRBD2 TRBV19
CASSRTGNSPLHF TGTGCCAGCTCACGAACAGGGAATTCACCCCTCCACTTT few TRBJ1-6 - TRBV18
CASSLAQTGRGYTF TGTGCCAGCAGCTTAGCGCAGACAGGTCGGGGCTACACCTTC - TRBJ1-2 - TRBV7-2
CASSPSAGNTEAFF TGTGCCAGCTCACCATCGGCAGGGAACACTGAAGCTTTCTTT - TRBJ1-1 - TRBV18
CASSPLGTGGSEKLFF TGTGCCAGCTCACCCCTTGGGACAGGGGGTTCTGAAAAACTGTTTTTT once TRBJ1-4 TRBD1 TRBV18
CASSLNRALNTEAFF TGCGCCAGCAGCTTGAACAGGGCCCTGAACACTGAAGCTTTCTTT few TRBJ1-1 - TRBV5-1
CASSVDGRPNQPQHF TGTGCCAGCAGCGTAGACGGCAGGCCAAATCAGCCCCAGCATTTT - TRBJ1-5 - TRBV9
CASSLELTTSNTEAFF TGTGCCAGCAGTTTAGAGCTGACGACATCGAACACTGAAGCTTTCTTT once TRBJ1-1 - TRBV27
CASSTRQGVTEAFF TGTGCCAGCAGTACCCGACAGGGGGTTACTGAAGCTTTCTTT - TRBJ1-1 TRBD1 TRBV6-2/TRBV6-3
CASSPDKNYGYTF TGTGCCAGCAGCCCGGACAAGAACTATGGCTACACCTTC - TRBJ1-2 - TRBV7-3
CASSPGLAGVETQYF TGTGCCAGCAGCCCCGGACTAGCGGGAGTAGAGACCCAGTACTTC - TRBJ2-5 TRBD2 TRBV7-2
CASSLDSDRGNEKLFF TGTGCCAGCAGCTTAGATTCGGACAGGGGGAATGAAAAACTGTTTTTT - TRBJ1-4 TRBD1 TRBV11-1
CASSYQGRETQYF TGTGCCAGCAGCTATCAGGGTCGAGAGACCCAGTACTTC - TRBJ2-5 - TRBV12-3/TRBV12-4
CASSITHRGLGTEAFF TGTGCCAGCAGCATCACCCACAGGGGGCTCGGGACTGAAGCTTTCTTT - TRBJ1-1 TRBD1 TRBV7-2
CASSQDLGVQTLHF TGTGCCAGCAGCCAAGATCTAGGGGTTCAAACCCTCCACTTT - TRBJ1-6 - TRBV3-1/TRBV3-2
CASSLVGTGNNQPQHF TGTGCCAGCAGCTTAGTCGGGACAGGAAACAATCAGCCCCAGCATTTT - TRBJ1-5 TRBD1 TRBV7-9
CATSRGAGTANTGELFF TGTGCCACCAGCAGAGGGGCCGGGACAGCAAACACCGGGGAGCTGTTTTTT once TRBJ2-2 TRBD1 TRBV15
CATSDLRYSNTGELFF TGTGCCACCAGTGATTTGCGGTACTCGAACACCGGGGAGCTGTTTTTT - TRBJ2-2 - TRBV24-1
CASSVDARSTDTQYF TGTGCCAGCAGCGTAGATGCCAGAAGCACAGATACGCAGTATTTT few TRBJ2-3 - TRBV9
CASSLYSSNYGYTF TGTGCCAGCAGCTTGTACAGCTCTAACTATGGCTACACCTTC few TRBJ1-2 - TRBV5-4
CASVRAGRERANGYTF TGTGCCAGTGTCAGAGCTGGGCGGGAAAGGGCTAACGGCTACACCTTC few TRBJ1-2 - TRBV19
CASSLAGAGRTEAFF TGTGCCAGCAGTTTAGCGGGGGCAGGGCGCACTGAAGCTTTCTTT - TRBJ1-1 - TRBV6-2/TRBV6-3
CALSGGRNYGYTF TGTGCTCTAAGCGGGGGACGAAACTATGGCTACACCTTC once TRBJ1-2 - TRBV10-3
CASRQLAGGLVSYNEQFF TGTGCCAGCAGACAACTAGCGGGGGGCCTGGTCTCCTACAATGAGCAGTTCTTC - TRBJ2-1 TRBD2 TRBV11-2
CASSYGLVTDTQYF TGTGCCAGCAGCTACGGACTAGTTACCGATACGCAGTATTTT - TRBJ2-3 TRBD2 TRBV5-6
CASSLNRGSNTQYF TGTGCCAGCAGCTTAAATCGAGGTTCTAATACGCAGTATTTT - TRBJ2-3 - TRBV7-2
CASSLDPGPGNTIYF TGTGCCAGCAGCTTAGATCCGGGTCCTGGAAACACCATATATTTT few TRBJ1-3 - TRBV11-2
CASSYHKGAGGSRDEQFF TGCGCCAGCAGCTACCACAAGGGGGCGGGAGGCTCTCGGGATGAGCAGTTCTTC - TRBJ2-1 - TRBV4-1
CASSYSLPPDTQYF TGTGCCAGCAGTTACAGCCTTCCACCAGATACGCAGTATTTT - TRBJ2-3 - TRBV6-5
CASSQDKGQGGGELFF TGCGCCAGCAGCCAAGATAAGGGACAGGGCGGTGGGGAACTGTTTTTT - TRBJ1-4 TRBD1 TRBV4-1
CASSQGQWSYNEQFF TGTGCCAGCAGCCAGGGACAGTGGTCCTACAATGAGCAGTTCTTC once TRBJ2-1 TRBD1 TRBV3-1/TRBV3-2
CASSLTGGEETQYF TGTGCCAGCAGCTTAACGGGGGGCGAAGAGACCCAGTACTTC - TRBJ2-5 - TRBV7-9
CATSRGGNSYEQYF TGTGCCACCAGCAGAGGGGGCAATTCCTACGAGCAGTACTTC - TRBJ2-7 - TRBV15
CATSDPGDTQYF TGTGCCACCAGTGATCCGGGGGATACGCAGTATTTT - TRBJ2-3 - TRBV24-1
CASRFPPGTGDSNYGYTF TGTGCCAGCAGGTTCCCACCCGGGACAGGGGACTCTAACTATGGCTACACCTTC once TRBJ1-2 TRBD1 TRBV28
CASSLYNSEAFF TGTGCCAGCAGCTTATACAACAGTGAAGCTTTCTTT - TRBJ1-1 - TRBV7-9
CASSVMTSANTGELFF TGTGCCAGCAGCGTAATGACTAGCGCGAACACCGGGGAGCTGTTTTTT - TRBJ2-2 TRBD2 TRBV9